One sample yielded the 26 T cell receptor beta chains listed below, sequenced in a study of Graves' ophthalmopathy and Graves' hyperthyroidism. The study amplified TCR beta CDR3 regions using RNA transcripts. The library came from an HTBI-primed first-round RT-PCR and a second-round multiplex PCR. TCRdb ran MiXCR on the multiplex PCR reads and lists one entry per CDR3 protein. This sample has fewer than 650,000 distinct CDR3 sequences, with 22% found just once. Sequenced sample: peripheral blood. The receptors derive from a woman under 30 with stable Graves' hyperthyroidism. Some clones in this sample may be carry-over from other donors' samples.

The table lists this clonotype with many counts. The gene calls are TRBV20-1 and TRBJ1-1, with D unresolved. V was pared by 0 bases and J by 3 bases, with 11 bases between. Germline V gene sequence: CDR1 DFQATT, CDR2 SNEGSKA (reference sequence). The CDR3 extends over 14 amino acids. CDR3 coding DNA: TGCAGTGCTAGAGACCGGGCTGGGCACACTGAAGCTTTCTTT. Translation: CSARDRAGHTEAFF.

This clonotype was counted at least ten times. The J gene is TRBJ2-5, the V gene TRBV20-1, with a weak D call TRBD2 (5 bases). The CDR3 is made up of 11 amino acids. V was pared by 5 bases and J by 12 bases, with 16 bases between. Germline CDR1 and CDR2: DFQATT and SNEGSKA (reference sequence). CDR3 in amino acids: CSAAPRAEEYF. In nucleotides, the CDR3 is TGCAGTGCTGCCCCCAGAGCGGAAGAGTACTTC.

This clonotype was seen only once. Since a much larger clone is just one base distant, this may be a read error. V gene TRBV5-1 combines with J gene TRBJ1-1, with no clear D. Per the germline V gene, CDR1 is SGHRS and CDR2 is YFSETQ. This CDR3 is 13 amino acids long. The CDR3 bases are TGCGCCAGCAGCTTGGAAAGAAGGGCAGAAGCTTCCTTT. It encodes CASSLERRAEASF.

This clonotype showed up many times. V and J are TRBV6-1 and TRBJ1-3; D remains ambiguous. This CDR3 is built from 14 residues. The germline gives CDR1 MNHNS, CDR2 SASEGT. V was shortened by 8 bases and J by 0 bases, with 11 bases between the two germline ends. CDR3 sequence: CASAVGHSGNTIYF. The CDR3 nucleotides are TGTGCCAGCGCCGTCGGTCACTCTGGAAACACCATATATTTT.

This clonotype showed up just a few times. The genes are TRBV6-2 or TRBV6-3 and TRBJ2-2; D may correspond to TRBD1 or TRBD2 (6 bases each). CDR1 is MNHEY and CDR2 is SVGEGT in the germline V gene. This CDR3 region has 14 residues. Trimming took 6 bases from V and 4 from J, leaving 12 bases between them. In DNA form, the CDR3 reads TGTGCCAGCAGACCGGGGGCCCCCACCGGGGAGCTGTTTTTT. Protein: CASRPGAPTGELFF.

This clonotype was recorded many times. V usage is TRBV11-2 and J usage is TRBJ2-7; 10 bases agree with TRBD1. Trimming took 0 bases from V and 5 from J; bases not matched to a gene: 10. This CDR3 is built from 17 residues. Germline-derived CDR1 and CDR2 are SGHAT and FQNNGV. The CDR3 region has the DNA TGTGCCAGCAGCTTAGATGGTATAAGGGACAGGGGCCACGAGCAGTACTTC. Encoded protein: CASSLDGIRDRGHEQYF.

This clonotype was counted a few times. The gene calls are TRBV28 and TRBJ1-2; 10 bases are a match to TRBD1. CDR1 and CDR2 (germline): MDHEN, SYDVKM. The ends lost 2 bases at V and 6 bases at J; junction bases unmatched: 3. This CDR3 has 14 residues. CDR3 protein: CASSLDRGRDGYTF. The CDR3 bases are TGTGCCAGCAGTTTAGACAGGGGGCGGGATGGCTACACCTTC.

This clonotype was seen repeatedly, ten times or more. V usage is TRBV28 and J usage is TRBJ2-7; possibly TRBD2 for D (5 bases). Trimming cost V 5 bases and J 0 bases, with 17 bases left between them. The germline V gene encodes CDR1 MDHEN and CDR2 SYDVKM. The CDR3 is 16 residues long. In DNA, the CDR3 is TGTGCCAGCAGTGGGAGCCTCACCAGCTTCTCCTACGAGCAGTACTTC. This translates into CASSGSLTSFSYEQYF.

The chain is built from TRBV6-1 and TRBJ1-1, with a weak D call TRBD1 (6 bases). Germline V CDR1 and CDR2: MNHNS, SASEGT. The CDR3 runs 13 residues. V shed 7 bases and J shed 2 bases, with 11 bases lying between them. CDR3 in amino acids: CASNMGANTEAFF. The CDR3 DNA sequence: TGTGCCAGCAATATGGGGGCCAACACTGAAGCTTTCTTT.

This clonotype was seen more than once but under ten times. The CDR3 DNA sequence: TGTGCCTGGATCAGGAGGGGACGGATGAACACTGAAGCTTTCTTT. Its protein is CAWIRRGRMNTEAFF. This sequence joins TRBV30 and TRBJ1-1, with D perhaps matching TRBD1 (5 bases). This CDR3 has 15 residues. V was clipped by 4 bases and J by 0 bases, with 15 bases between them. Germline loops: CDR1 GTSNPN, CDR2 SVGIG (reference sequence).

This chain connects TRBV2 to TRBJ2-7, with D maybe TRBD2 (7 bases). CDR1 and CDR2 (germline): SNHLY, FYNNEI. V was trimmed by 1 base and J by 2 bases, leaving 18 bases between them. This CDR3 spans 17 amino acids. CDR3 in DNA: TGTGCCAGCAGTGAAGGTCCGGGCGGGGGCACAACCTACGAGCAGTACTTC. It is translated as CASSEGPGGGTTYEQYF.

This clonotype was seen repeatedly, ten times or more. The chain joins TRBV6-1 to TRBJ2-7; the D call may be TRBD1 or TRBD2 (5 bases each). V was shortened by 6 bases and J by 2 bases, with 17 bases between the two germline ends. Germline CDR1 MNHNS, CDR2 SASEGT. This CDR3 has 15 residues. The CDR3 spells CASRNPGQTAYEQYF. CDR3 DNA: TGTGCCAGCAGAAACCCGGGGCAGACCGCCTACGAGCAGTACTTC.

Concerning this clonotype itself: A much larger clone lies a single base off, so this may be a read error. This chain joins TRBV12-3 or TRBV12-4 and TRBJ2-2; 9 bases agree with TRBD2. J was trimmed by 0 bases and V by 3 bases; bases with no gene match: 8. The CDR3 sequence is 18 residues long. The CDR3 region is CASSFIVLAGANTGELFF. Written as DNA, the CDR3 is TGTGCCAGCAGTTTTATAGTGTTAGCGGGGGCGAACACCGGGGAGCTGTTTTTT.

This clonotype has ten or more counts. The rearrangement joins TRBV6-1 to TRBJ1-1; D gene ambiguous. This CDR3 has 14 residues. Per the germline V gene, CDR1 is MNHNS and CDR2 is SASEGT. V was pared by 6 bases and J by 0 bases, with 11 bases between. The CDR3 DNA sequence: TGTGCCAGCAGGCTAGACGCCATGAACACTGAAGCTTTCTTT. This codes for CASRLDAMNTEAFF.

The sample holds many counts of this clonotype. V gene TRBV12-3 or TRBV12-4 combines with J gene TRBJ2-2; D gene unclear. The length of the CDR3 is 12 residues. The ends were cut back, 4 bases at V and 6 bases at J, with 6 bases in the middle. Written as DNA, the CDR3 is TGTGCCAGCAGTTCTAATTCCGGGGAGCTGTTTTTT. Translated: CASSSNSGELFF.

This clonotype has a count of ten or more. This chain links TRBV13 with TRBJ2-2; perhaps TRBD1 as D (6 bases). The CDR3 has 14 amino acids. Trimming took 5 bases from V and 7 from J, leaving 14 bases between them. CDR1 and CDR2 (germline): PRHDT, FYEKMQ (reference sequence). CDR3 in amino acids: CASSQQGDSGELFF. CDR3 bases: TGTGCCAGCAGCCAACAGGGAGATAGCGGGGAGCTGTTTTTT.

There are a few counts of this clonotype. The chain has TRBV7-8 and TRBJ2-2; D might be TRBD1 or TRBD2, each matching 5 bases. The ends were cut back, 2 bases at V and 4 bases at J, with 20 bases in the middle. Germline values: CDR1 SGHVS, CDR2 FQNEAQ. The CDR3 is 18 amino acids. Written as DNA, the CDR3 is TGTGCCAGCAGCTTAACGCGAAGTGGGGCAGGGAGCACCGGGGAGCTGTTTTTT. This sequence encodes CASSLTRSGAGSTGELFF.

The chain's CDR3 is CASSLSPTATTAQHF. The CDR3 DNA sequence: TGTGCCAGCAGTTTATCCCCCACAGCTACCACGGCCCAGCATTTT. The rearrangement joins TRBV28 to TRBJ1-5; D gene unclear. Trimming cost V 1 base and J 11 bases, with 18 bases left between them. This CDR3 comprises 15 residues. CDR1 and CDR2 from the germline V gene are MDHEN and SYDVKM.

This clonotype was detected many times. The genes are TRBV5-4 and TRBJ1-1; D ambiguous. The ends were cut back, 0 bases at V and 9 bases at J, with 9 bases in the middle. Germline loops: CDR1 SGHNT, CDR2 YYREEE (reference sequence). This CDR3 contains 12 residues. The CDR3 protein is CASSLGPGKAFF. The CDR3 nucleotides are TGTGCCAGCAGCTTGGGGCCAGGAAAAGCTTTCTTT.

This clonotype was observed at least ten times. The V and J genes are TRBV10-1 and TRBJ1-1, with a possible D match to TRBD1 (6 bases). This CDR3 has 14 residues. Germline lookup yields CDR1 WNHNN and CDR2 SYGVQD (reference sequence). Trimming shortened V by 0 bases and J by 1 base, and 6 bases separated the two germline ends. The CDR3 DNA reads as TGCGCCAGCAGTGAGTCAGGGGGGAACACTGAAGCTTTCTTT. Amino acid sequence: CASSESGGNTEAFF.

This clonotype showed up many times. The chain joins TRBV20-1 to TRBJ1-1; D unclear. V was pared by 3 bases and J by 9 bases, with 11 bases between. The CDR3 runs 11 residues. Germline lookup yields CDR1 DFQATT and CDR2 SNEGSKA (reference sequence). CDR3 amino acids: CSASRLGKAFF. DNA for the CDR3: TGCAGTGCTAGTCGACTGGGGAAAGCTTTCTTT.

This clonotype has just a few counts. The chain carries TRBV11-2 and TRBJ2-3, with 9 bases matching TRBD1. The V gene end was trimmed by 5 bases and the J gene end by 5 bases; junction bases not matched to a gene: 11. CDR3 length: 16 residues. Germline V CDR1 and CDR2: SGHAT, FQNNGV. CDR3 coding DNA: TGTGCCAGCAGCCGGCACAGGGGGCGAAGGGTAGATACGCAGTATTTT. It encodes CASSRHRGRRVDTQYF. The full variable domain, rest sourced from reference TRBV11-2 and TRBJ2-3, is EAGVAQSPRYKIIEKRQSVAFWCNPISGHATLYWYQQILGQGPKLLIQFQNNGVVDDSQLPKDRFSAERLKGVDSTLKIQPAKLEDSAVYLCASSRHRGRRVDTQYFGPGTRLTVL.

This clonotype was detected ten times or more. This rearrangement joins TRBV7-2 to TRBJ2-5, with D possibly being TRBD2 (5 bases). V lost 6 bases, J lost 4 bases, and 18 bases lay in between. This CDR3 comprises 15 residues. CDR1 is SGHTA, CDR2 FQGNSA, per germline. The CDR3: CASRGSGSIGETQYF. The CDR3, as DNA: TGTGCCAGCAGGGGATCGGGGAGTATAGGAGAGACCCAGTACTTC.

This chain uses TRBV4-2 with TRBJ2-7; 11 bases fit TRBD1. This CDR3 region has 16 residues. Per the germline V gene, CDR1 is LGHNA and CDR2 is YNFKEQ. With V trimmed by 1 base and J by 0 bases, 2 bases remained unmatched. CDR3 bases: TGTGCCAGCAGCCAAGTTGGGACAGGGGGCTCCTACGAGCAGTACTTC. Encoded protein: CASSQVGTGGSYEQYF.

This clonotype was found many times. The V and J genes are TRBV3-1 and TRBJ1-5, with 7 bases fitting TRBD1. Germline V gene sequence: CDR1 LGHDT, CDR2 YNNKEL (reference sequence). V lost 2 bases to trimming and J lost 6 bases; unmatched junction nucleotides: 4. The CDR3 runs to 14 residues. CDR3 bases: TGTGCCAGCAGCCAATTCCCAGGGGGTCAGCCCCAGCATTTT. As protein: CASSQFPGGQPQHF.

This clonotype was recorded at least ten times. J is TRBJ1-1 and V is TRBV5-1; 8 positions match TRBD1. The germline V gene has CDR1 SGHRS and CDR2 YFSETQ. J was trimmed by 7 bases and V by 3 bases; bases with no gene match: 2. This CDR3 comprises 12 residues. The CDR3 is CASSWGQDEAFF. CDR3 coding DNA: TGCGCCAGCAGCTGGGGACAGGATGAAGCTTTCTTT.